The T cell receptor beta chain under discussion was sequenced for a study of cytomegalovirus exposure and HLA in healthy donors. PCR primers comprised 60 Vbeta and 13 Jbeta primers. Some clones are missing from TCRdb's copy, which holds only in-frame ones; the method was immunoSEQ multiplex PCR. The repertoire includes roughly 180,000 clones, 80% to 90% of them detected once, and approximately 0.8% sits in the top ten. Germline loops: CDR1 MRHNA, CDR2 SNTAGT. V dropped 2 bases and J dropped 7 bases, with 11 bases sitting between them. The CDR3 is made up of 13 amino acids. Sequencing was carried out using PBMCs. This chain links TRBV6-4 with TRBJ1-1; unclear D gene. The receptor comes from a young woman in good health and CMV-seronegative. The CDR3 coding sequence is TGTGCCAGCAGTGACGGTGAGGGCTTTGAAGCTTTCTTT. Protein: CASSDGEGFEAFF.